This T cell receptor (beta chain) derives from a study of immune characterization of retroperitoneal liposarcoma (dated by TCRdb to between 2018 and 2021). The library was made by PCR. Reads for this sample came from a NextSeq 500. Using fastp at Q25 and MiXCR, TCRdb reprocessed the public reads and kept productive beta chains. Rows are combined by CDR3 protein, so each entry shows the most common genes and DNA. For this sample there are about 11,000 distinct CDR3 sequences; approximately 26% appear just once. The top ten hold 8.3% of the sample. Comment on this clonotype: Its antigen is still unknown. Per-nucleotide qualities are absent, and no much larger clonotype sits a single base away.

Reading from cysteine to phenylalanine, the CDR3 counts 13 amino acids. CDR3 DNA is the only sequence kept; it has 39 bases, read in frame from the first base. This clonotype was obtained from a male donor with retroperitoneal liposarcoma. Sequenced: tumor tissue. The receptor chain draws on TRBV12-3 or TRBV12-4 and TRBJ2-1; the junction holds 8 bases that match TRBD1. The DNA matches TRBJ2-7 better at its end, which makes the J call doubtful. The nucleotide sequence is TGTGCCAGCACTCACGTGGACAGGGTCGAGCAGTACTTC. It is translated as CASTHVDRVEQYF.